Following are 5 T cell receptor beta chains from one sample sequenced in a study of technical replicates of blood from a few donors (TCRdb year 2017). The method was the immunoSEQ multiplex PCR assay. Sourced from immuneACCESS, this table was stored by TCRdb with only in-frame sequences that have V and J called. A share of the clones is absent; for the studies checked, an unresolved V gene accounts for under half, and the remainder has no known explanation. This sample comprises fewer than 80,000 clones, roughly nine tenths of them detected only once. The top ten constitute around 4.9% of the sample. Material: PBMCs. Every receptor here comes from a human donor in good health. Some clones in this sample may be carry-over from other donors' samples.

The chain has TRBV5-1 and TRBJ1-1; no definite D call. Trimming removed 0 bases from V and 1 base from J, with 10 bases in between. The germline gives CDR1 SGHRS, CDR2 YFSETQ. CDR3 length: 15 residues. This chain's CDR3 is CASSLGYSKNTEAFF. The CDR3 DNA reads TGCGCCAGCAGCTTGGGGTACAGCAAGAACACTGAAGCTTTCTTT.

The V call is TRBV5-6, the J call TRBJ1-1; 8 nucleotides line up with TRBD1. This CDR3 spans 14 amino acids. Germline assignment: CDR1 SGHDT and CDR2 YYEEEE. The ends lost 1 base at V and 5 bases at J; junction bases unmatched: 4. DNA for the CDR3: TGTGCCAGCAGCTTGCAGGGGGCAGGAACTGAAGCTTTCTTT. Translated: CASSLQGAGTEAFF.

The CDR3 coding sequence is TGTGCCAGCAGTATAGAAAATTCACCCCTCCACTTT. Translation gives CASSIENSPLHF. The chain employs TRBV2 and TRBJ1-6; no firm D call. V shed 5 bases and J shed 7 bases, with 6 bases lying between them. Germline CDR1 reads SNHLY; CDR2 reads FYNNEI. The CDR3 totals 12 residues.

The V and J genes are TRBV30 and TRBJ2-3, with D possibly TRBD2 on 5 matching bases. The V end was cut by 3 bases, the J end by 5 bases, with 15 bases between. This CDR3 contains 14 residues. Germline V lookup: CDR1 GTSNPN, CDR2 SVGIG (reference sequence). CDR3 DNA sequence: TGTGCCTGGAGCCCAACATGGGGAGTAGATACGCAGTATTTT. This translates into CAWSPTWGVDTQYF.

The count of this clone is one. This chain connects TRBV5-4 to TRBJ2-5; TRBD2 agrees at 8 bases. V dropped 5 bases and J dropped 3; count of bases not matched to a gene: 9. This CDR3 contains 15 residues. The germline CDR1 and CDR2 sequences are SGHNT and YYREEE (reference sequence). Here the CDR3 DNA reads TGTGCCAGCAGTCGTCCCGATAGCGGGAAAGAGACCCAGTACTTC. Protein product: CASSRPDSGKETQYF.